This TCR beta chain was profiled in a study of shared clonotypes between healthy human individuals. Study-wide points: The study found lower generation probabilities in non-shared clonotypes than in those shared by all four donors.

All donors were healthy HIV-negative adults lacking recent acute infections or vaccinations. Per germline, CDR1 KGHSH and CDR2 LQKENI. There are 16 residues in the CDR3. Losses at the gene ends were 1 base for V and 1 base for J; bases not matched to a gene: 3. Note on this clone: Antigen: not known.

Each subset's genomic DNA was shared equally among a number of immunoSEQ plates. TCRdb's copy holds only in-frame clones and misses some; the assay was immunoSEQ multiplex PCR. The sample lists some 2,000,000 clones, approximately 95% occurring once. The source of this sequence is a man between 18 and 29 years old in good health. The chain has TRBV18 and TRBJ2-2; 7 bases line up with TRBD1. Source material: naive CD4+ T cells sorted from blood. The subset denotes: CD45RA+ positively selected. The CDR3 region is CASSPRQGKNTGELFF. As DNA, the CDR3 is TGTGCCAGCTCACCACGACAGGGCAAGAACACCGGGGAGCTGTTTTTT.